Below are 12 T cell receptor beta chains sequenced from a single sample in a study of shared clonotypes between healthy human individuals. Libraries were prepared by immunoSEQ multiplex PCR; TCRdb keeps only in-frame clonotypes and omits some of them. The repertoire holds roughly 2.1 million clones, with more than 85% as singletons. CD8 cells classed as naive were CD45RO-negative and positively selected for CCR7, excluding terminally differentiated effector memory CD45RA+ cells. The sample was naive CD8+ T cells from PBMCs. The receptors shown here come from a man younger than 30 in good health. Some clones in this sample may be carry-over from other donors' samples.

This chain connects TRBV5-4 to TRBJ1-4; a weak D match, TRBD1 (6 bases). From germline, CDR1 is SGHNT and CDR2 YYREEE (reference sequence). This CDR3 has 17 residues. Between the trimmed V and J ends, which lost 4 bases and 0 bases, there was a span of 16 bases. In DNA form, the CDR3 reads TGTGCCAGCAGCCATGATGACAGGACCTCAACTAATGAAAAACTGTTTTTT. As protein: CASSHDDRTSTNEKLFF.

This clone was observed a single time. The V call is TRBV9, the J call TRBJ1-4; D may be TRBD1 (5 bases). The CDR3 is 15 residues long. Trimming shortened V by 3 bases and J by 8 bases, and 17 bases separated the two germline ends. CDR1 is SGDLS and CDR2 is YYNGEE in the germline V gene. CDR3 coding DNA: TGTGCCAGCAGCGCCGGGGGAGGCCCGTGGGAAAAACTGTTTTTT. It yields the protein CASSAGGGPWEKLFF. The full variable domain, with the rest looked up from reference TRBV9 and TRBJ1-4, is DSGVTQTPKHLITATGQRVTLRCSPRSGDLSVYWYQQSLDQGLQFLIQYYNGEERAKGNILERFSAQQFPDLHSELNLSSLELGDSALYFCASSAGGGPWEKLFFGSGTQLSVL.

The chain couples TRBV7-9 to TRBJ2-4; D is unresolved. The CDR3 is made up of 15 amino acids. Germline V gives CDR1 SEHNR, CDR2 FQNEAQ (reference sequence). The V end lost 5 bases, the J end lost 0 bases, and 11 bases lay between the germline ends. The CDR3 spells CASSPTGLAKNIQYF. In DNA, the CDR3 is TGTGCCAGCAGCCCCACGGGCCTAGCCAAAAACATTCAGTACTTC.

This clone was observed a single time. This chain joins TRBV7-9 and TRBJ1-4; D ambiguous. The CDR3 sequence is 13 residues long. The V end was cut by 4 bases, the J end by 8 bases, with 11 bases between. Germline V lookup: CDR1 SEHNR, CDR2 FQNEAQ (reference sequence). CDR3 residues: CASSSLFGEKLFF. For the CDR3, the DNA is TGTGCCAGCAGCTCATTATTTGGGGAAAAACTGTTTTTT.

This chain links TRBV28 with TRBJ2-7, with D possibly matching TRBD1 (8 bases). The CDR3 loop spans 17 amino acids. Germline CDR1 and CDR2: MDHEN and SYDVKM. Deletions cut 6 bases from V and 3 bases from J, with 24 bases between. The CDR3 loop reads CASSLRRGDRTNYEQYF. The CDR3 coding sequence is TGTGCCAGCAGCCTTAGACGGGGGGACAGGACGAACTACGAGCAGTACTTC.

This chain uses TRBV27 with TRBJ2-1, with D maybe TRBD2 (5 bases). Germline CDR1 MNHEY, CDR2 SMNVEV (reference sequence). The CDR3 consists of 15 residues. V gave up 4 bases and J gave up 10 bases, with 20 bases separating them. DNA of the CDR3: TGTGCCAGCAGTTCCCTACTATTTTCACTAGAGGAGCAGTTCTTC. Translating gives CASSSLLFSLEEQFF.

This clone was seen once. The CDR3 DNA is TGTGCCAGCTCACCAGGGGACTACGAGGGGCGGAACACAGATACGCAGTATTTT. Its translation: CASSPGDYEGRNTDTQYF. This chain uses TRBV18 with TRBJ2-3, with 7 bases matching TRBD2. CDR1 is KGHSH and CDR2 is LQKENI in the germline V gene. Unmatched junction bases numbered 13, after V lost 2 bases and J lost 2 bases. The CDR3 extends over 18 amino acids.

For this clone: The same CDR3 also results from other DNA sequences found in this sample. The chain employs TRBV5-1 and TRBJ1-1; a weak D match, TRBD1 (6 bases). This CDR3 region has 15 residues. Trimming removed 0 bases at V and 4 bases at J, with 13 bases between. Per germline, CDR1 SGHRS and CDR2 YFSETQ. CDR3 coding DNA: TGCGCCAGCAGCTTGGATGGGGGGCTTGGCACTGAAGCTTTCTTT. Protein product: CASSLDGGLGTEAFF.

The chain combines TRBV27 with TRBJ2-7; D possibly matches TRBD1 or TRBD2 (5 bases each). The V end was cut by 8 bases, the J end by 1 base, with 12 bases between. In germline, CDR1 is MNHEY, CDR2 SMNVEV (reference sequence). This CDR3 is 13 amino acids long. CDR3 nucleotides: TGTGCCAGCGGTCCGGGACGGTCCTACGAGCAGTACTTC. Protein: CASGPGRSYEQYF.

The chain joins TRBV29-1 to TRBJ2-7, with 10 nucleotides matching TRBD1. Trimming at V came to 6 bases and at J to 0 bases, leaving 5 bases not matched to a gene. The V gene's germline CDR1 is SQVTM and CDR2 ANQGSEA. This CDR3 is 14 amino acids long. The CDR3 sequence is CSVLGQGYSYEQYF. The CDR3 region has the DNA TGCAGCGTCTTGGGACAGGGGTACTCCTACGAGCAGTACTTC.

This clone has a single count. The CDR3 spells CASSFLTGIGVEQYF. The CDR3 DNA reads TGTGCCAGCAGCTTTTTGACAGGGATCGGGGTCGAGCAGTACTTC. V is TRBV28 and J is TRBJ2-7, with 7 positions matching TRBD1. The CDR3 contains 15 residues. The V segment lost 6 bases and the J segment 6 bases; nucleotides outside the gene matches: 14. Germline assignment: CDR1 MDHEN and CDR2 SYDVKM.

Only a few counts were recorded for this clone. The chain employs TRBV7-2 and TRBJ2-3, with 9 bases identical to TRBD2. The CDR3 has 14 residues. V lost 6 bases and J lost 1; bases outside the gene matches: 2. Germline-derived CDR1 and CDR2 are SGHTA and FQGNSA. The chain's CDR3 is CASSWTSGTDTQYF. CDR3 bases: TGTGCCAGCAGTTGGACTAGCGGCACAGATACGCAGTATTTT. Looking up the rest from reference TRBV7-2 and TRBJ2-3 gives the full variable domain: GAGVSQSPSNKVTEKGKDVELRCDPISGHTALYWYRQSLGQGLEFLIYFQGNSAPDKSGLPSDRFSAERTGGSVSTLTIQRTQQEDSAVYLCASSWTSGTDTQYFGPGTRLTVL.